The 15 T cell receptor beta chains in this list originate from one sample, sequenced in a study of blood T cells in healthy people across ages. For the second PCR, which ran for about 6 to 12 cycles, a sample-barcoded 5' primer and a J-beta primer mix were used. TCRdb passed the 5' RACE reads through MiXCR, listing each CDR3 protein once. The table lists about 1,500,000 distinct CDR3 sequences, about 40% of them singletons. The material sequenced was blood. These receptors originate from a woman between 18 and 29 years old in good health.

This clonotype has more than one count but fewer than ten. The rearrangement uses TRBV24-1 and TRBJ2-3; D ambiguous. This CDR3 has 14 residues. Germline CDR1 KGHDR, CDR2 SFDVKD. The V end lost 5 bases, the J end lost 6 bases, and 14 bases lay between the germline ends. The CDR3 sequence: CATSVGPEPDTQYF. CDR3 sequence (DNA): TGTGCCACCAGTGTTGGGCCCGAACCCGATACGCAGTATTTT.

The chain uses TRBV15 and TRBJ1-5; 10 bases agree with TRBD1. CDR3 length: 15 amino acids. The V gene's germline CDR1 is LNHNV and CDR2 YYDKDF (reference sequence). J lost 5 bases, V lost 0 bases, and 1 base had no gene match. CDR3: CATSREDRGDQPQHF. CDR3 nucleotides: TGTGCCACCAGCAGAGAGGACAGGGGGGATCAGCCCCAGCATTTT.

Here the CDR3 reads CASSSTGEGNEKLFF. CDR3 coding DNA: TGTGCCAGCAGCAGTACCGGGGAAGGAAATGAAAAACTGTTTTTT. The chain recombines TRBV5-4 with TRBJ1-4; D unresolved. Trimming left V 4 bases short and J 5 bases short, with 15 bases between. Germline V CDR1 and CDR2: SGHNT, YYREEE (reference sequence). The CDR3 runs 15 residues.

This chain connects TRBV9 to TRBJ2-3, with no clear D. The V gene lost 2 bases and the J gene lost 2 bases, with 9 bases spanning the gap. CDR1 and CDR2 (germline): SGDLS, YYNGEE. The CDR3 loop spans 14 amino acids. The CDR3 nucleotides read TGTGCCAGCAGCGTCGAATCATCCACAGATACGCAGTATTTT. This gives the protein CASSVESSTDTQYF. The whole variable domain, filled in from reference TRBV9 and TRBJ2-3, reads DSGVTQTPKHLITATGQRVTLRCSPRSGDLSVYWYQQSLDQGLQFLIQYYNGEERAKGNILERFSAQQFPDLHSELNLSSLELGDSALYFCASSVESSTDTQYFGPGTRLTVL.

This clonotype was recorded at least ten times. The V call is TRBV2, the J call TRBJ1-2; 11 bases line up with TRBD1. CDR1 is SNHLY and CDR2 is FYNNEI in the germline V gene. The CDR3 is made up of 14 amino acids. The V gene end was trimmed by 5 bases and the J gene end by 5 bases; junction bases not matched to a gene: 4. CDR3 amino acids: CASSLDRGLYGYTF. As DNA, the CDR3 is TGTGCCAGCAGTTTGGACAGGGGGCTATATGGCTACACCTTC.

The rearrangement uses TRBV24-1 and TRBJ1-2, with D unresolved. With 7 bases removed from V and 5 bases from J, the gap between germline ends came to 7 bases. CDR3 length: 11 amino acids. The germline V gene has CDR1 KGHDR and CDR2 SFDVKD. The CDR3 reads CATRLSYGYTF. DNA of the CDR3: TGTGCCACCAGGTTATCTTATGGCTACACCTTC.

The rearrangement joins TRBV29-1 to TRBJ1-2; D call uncertain. The CDR3 length is 14 residues. Germline V gives CDR1 SQVTM, CDR2 ANQGSEA. As DNA, the CDR3 is TGCAGTACCGGCGTTGAAGGGAGTAACTATGGCTACACCTTC. It encodes CSTGVEGSNYGYTF.

The CDR3 region has the DNA TGTGCCAGCAGCTCTTGGGACAGACCCCTCCACTTT. This gives the protein CASSSWDRPLHF. J is TRBJ1-6 and V is TRBV7-2, with 7 bases fitting TRBD1. CDR1 is SGHTA, CDR2 FQGNSA, per germline. The trim removed 4 bases at V and 12 bases at J, leaving 3 bases unmatched. This CDR3 has 12 residues.

V is TRBV20-1 and J is TRBJ2-1; the match to TRBD2 covers 13 bases. Germline assignment: CDR1 DFQATT and CDR2 SNEGSKA (reference sequence). After removal of 4 bases from V and 0 bases from J, the junction contained 9 bases not matched to a gene. This CDR3 has 18 amino acids. The CDR3 DNA reads TGCAGTGCTAAGGAATCGGGACTAGCGGGACTCTCCTACAATGAGCAGTTCTTC. It encodes CSAKESGLAGLSYNEQFF.

With regard to this clonotype: This could be a read error, since a much larger clone is one nucleotide away. This chain uses TRBV7-9 with TRBJ2-7; 7 bases are a match to TRBD1. V gave up 2 bases and J gave up 2 bases; unmatched junction bases: 3. The CDR3 contains 14 residues. In germline, CDR1 is SEHNR, CDR2 FQNEAQ (reference sequence). CDR3 bases: TGTGCCAGCAGCTTATTAACAGGGGCCTACGAGCAGTACTTC. Translation gives CASSLLTGAYEQYF.

The V call is TRBV11-2, the J call TRBJ2-1; D unclear. Germline V gene lookup returns CDR1 SGHAT and CDR2 FQNNGV. The CDR3 spans 16 residues. Trimming shortened V by 6 bases and J by 3 bases, and 18 bases separated the two germline ends. CDR3 in DNA: TGTGCCAGCAGTCGCTTACCCTCGGCAGGCTACAATGAGCAGTTCTTC. It translates to CASSRLPSAGYNEQFF. Full variable domain (remainder filled in from reference TRBV11-2 and TRBJ2-1): EAGVAQSPRYKIIEKRQSVAFWCNPISGHATLYWYQQILGQGPKLLIQFQNNGVVDDSQLPKDRFSAERLKGVDSTLKIQPAKLEDSAVYLCASSRLPSAGYNEQFFGPGTRLTVL.

This clonotype turned up a few times. This rearrangement joins TRBV10-3 to TRBJ2-1, with TRBD2 identical over 8 bases. Germline V CDR1 and CDR2: ENHRY, SYGVKD. V lost 6 bases to trimming and J lost 7 bases; unmatched junction nucleotides: 11. The length of the CDR3 is 15 residues. CDR3 DNA: TGTGCCATCAGCGAAACCGGGACTAGGGGGAATGAGCAGTTCTTC. Translation: CAISETGTRGNEQFF.

Regarding this clonotype: The junction does not match germline at one end; this may be a read error. The rearrangement joins TRBV7-2 to TRBJ2-1; maybe TRBD2 (5 bases). This CDR3 is 14 amino acids long. The germline V gene has CDR1 SGHTA and CDR2 FQGNSA. CDR3 in DNA: TGTGCCAGCAGCGTAGCCCTAGCCCCGGCTGAGCAGTTCTTC. It encodes CASSVALAPAEQFF. Variable domain in full (rest from reference TRBV7-2 and TRBJ2-1): GAGVSQSPSNKVTEKGKDVELRCDPISGHTALYWYRQSLGQGLEFLIYFQGNSAPDKSGLPSDRFSAERTGGSVSTLTIQRTQQEDSAVYLCASSVALAPAEQFFGPGTRLTVL.

This chain joins TRBV25-1 and TRBJ1-1, with no clear D. This CDR3 is built from 16 residues. CDR1 is MGHDK, CDR2 SYGVNS, per germline. V was pared by 2 bases and J by 5 bases, with 18 bases between. CDR3 bases: TGTGCCAGCAGTGAAGACAATCCGCGGACTGGGACTGAAGCTTTCTTT. This gives the protein CASSEDNPRTGTEAFF.

This clonotype has a single count. The chain links TRBV12-3 or TRBV12-4 to TRBJ1-1; D is ambiguous. V dropped 6 bases and J dropped 1 base, with 15 bases sitting between them. This CDR3 is built from 15 residues. CDR3 region: CASSPGVVGNTEAFF. Here the CDR3 DNA reads TGTGCCAGCAGCCCAGGTGTGGTAGGGAACACTGAAGCTTTCTTT.